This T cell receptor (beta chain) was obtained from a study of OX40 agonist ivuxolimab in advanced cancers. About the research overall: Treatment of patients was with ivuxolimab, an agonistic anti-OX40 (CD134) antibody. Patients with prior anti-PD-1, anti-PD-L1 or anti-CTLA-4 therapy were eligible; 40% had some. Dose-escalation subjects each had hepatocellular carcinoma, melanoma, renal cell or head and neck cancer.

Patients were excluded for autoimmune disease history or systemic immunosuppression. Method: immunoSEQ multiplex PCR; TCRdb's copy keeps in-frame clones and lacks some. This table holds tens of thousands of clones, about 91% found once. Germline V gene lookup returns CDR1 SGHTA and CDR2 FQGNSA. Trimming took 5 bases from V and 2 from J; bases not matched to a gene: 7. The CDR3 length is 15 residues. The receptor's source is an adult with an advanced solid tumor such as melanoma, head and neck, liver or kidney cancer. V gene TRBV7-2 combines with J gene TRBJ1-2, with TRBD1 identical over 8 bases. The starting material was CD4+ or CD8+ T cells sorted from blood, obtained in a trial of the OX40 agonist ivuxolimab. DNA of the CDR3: TGTGCCAGCAGCCCGAGGGACAGGCGAAACTATGGCTACACCTTC. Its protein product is CASSPRDRRNYGYTF.